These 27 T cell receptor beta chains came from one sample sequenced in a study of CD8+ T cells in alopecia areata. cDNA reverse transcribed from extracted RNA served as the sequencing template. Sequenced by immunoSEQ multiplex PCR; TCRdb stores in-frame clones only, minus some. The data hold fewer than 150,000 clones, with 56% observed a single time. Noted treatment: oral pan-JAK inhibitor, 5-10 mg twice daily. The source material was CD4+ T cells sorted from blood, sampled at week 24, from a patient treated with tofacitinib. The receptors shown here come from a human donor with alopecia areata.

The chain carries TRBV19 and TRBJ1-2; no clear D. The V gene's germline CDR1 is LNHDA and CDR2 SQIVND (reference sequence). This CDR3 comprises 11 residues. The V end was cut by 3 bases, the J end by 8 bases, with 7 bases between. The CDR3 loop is CASSIPGGYTF. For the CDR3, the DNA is TGTGCCAGTAGTATCCCAGGAGGCTACACCTTC. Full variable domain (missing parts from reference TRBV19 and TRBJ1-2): DGGITQSPKYLFRKEGQNVTLSCEQNLNHDAMYWYRQDPGQGLRLIYYSQIVNDFQKGDIAEGYSVSREKKESFPLTVTSAQKNPTAFYLCASSIPGGYTFGSGTRLTVV.

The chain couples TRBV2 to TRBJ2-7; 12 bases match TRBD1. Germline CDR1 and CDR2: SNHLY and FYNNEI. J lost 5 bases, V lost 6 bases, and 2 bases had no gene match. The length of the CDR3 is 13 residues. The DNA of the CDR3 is TGTGCCAGCAGGGGACAGGGGGCCAACGAGCAGTACTTC. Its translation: CASRGQGANEQYF.

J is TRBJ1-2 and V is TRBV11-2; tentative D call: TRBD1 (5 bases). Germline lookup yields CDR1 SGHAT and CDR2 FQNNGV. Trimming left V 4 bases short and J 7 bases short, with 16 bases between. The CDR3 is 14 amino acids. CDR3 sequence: CASSSLGTARGYTF. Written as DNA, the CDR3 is TGTGCCAGCAGCTCCCTCGGGACGGCTCGTGGCTACACCTTC.

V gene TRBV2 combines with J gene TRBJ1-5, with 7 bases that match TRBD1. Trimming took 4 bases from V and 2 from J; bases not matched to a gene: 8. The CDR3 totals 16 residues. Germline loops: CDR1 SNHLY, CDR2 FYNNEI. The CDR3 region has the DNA TGTGCCAGCAGTGCCGACAGGGTCACACGCAATCAGCCCCAGCATTTT. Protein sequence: CASSADRVTRNQPQHF.

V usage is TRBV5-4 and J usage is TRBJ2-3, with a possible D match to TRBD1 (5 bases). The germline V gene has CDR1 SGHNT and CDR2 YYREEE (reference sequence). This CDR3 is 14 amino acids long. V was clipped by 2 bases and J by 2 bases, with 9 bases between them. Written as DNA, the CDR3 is TGTGCCAGCAGCTTCCAGGGCTCCACAGATACGCAGTATTTT. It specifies CASSFQGSTDTQYF.

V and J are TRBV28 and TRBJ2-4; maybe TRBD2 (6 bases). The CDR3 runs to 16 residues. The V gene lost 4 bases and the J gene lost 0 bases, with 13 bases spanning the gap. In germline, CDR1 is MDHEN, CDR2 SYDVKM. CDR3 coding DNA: TGTGCCAGCAGTTCTCCGGGACTGACAGCCAAAAACATTCAGTACTTC. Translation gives CASSSPGLTAKNIQYF.

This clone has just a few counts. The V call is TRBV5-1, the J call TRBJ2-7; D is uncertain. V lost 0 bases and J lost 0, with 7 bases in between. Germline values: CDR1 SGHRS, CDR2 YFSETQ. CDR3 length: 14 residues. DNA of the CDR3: TGCGCCAGCAGCTTGGACAGCCTCTCCTACGAGCAGTACTTC. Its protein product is CASSLDSLSYEQYF.

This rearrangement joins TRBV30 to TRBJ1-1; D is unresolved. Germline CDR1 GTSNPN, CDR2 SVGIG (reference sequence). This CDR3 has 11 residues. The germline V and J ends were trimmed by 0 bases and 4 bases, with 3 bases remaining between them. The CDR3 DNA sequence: TGTGCCTGGAGTGTAACCACTGAAGCTTTCTTT. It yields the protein CAWSVTTEAFF.

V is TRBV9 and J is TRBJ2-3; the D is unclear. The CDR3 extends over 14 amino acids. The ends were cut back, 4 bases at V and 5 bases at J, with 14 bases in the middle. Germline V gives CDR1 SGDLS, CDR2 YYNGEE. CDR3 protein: CASSRAHSVDTQYF. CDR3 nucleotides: TGTGCCAGCAGCCGAGCTCATTCAGTAGATACGCAGTATTTT.

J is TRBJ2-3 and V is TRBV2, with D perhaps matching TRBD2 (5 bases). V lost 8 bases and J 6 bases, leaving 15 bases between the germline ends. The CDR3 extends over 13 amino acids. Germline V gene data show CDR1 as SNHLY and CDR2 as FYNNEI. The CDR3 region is CASRASILDTQYF. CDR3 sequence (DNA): TGTGCCAGCCGGGCTAGCATCTTGGATACGCAGTATTTT.

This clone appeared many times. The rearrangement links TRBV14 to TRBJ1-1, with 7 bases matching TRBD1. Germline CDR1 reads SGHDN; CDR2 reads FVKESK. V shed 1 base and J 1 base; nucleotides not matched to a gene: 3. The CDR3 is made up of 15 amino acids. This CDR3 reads CASSQVAGGNTEAFF. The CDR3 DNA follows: TGTGCCAGCAGCCAAGTGGCAGGGGGGAACACTGAAGCTTTCTTT.

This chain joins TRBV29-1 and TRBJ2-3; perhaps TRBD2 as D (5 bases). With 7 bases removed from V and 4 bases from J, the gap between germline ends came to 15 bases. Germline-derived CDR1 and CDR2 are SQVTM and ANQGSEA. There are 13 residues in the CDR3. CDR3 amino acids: CSAGVPEADTQYF. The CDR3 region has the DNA TGCAGCGCCGGCGTGCCGGAGGCAGATACGCAGTATTTT.

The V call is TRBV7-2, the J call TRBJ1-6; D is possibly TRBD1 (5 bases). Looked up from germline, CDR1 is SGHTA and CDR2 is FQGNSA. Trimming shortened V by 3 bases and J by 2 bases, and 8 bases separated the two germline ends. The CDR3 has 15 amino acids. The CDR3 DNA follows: TGTGCCAGCAGCTTGATCAGGGCCTATAATTCACCCCTCCACTTT. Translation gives CASSLIRAYNSPLHF. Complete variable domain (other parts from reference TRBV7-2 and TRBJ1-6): GAGVSQSPSNKVTEKGKDVELRCDPISGHTALYWYRQSLGQGLEFLIYFQGNSAPDKSGLPSDRFSAERTGGSVSTLTIQRTQQEDSAVYLCASSLIRAYNSPLHFGNGTRLTVT.

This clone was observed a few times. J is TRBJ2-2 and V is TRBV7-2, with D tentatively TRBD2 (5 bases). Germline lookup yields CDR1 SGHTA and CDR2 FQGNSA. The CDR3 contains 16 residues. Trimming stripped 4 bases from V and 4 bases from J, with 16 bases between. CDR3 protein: CASSSQPTSFTGELFF. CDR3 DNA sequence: TGTGCCAGCAGCTCACAACCAACTAGTTTCACCGGGGAGCTGTTTTTT.

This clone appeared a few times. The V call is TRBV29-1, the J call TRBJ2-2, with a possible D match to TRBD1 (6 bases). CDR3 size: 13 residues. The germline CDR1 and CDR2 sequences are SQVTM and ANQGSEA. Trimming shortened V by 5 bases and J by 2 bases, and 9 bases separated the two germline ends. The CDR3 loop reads CSVKDRNTGELFF. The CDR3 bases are TGCAGCGTTAAGGACAGAAACACCGGGGAGCTGTTTTTT.

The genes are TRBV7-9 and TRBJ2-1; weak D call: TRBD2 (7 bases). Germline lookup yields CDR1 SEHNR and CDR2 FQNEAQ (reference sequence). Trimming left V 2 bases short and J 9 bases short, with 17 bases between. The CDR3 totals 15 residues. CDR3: CASSLSRVRGREQFF. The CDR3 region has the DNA TGTGCCAGCAGCTTATCTCGAGTGCGGGGGCGTGAGCAGTTCTTC.

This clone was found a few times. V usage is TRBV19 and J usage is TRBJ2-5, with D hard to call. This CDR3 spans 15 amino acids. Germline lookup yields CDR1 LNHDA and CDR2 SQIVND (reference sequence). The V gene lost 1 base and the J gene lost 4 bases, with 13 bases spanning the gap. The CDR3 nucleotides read TGTGCCAGTAGTATAGCTACGGCGTCGAGAGAGACCCAGTACTTC. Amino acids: CASSIATASRETQYF.

DNA for the CDR3: TGTGCCAGCTCCGTCGGGACTAGCGGGGCAGATACGCAGTATTTT. Its protein product is CASSVGTSGADTQYF. This rearrangement joins TRBV18 to TRBJ2-3; 13 bases map to TRBD2. Germline CDR1 reads KGHSH; CDR2 reads LQKENI. This CDR3 is built from 15 residues. V gave up 6 bases and J gave up 4 bases; unmatched junction bases: 4.

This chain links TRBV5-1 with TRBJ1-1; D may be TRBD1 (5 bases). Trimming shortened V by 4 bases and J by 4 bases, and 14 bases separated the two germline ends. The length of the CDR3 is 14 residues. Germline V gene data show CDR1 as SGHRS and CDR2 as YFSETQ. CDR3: CASSEGRPGTEAFF. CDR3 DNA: TGCGCCAGCAGCGAGGGACGGCCGGGCACTGAAGCTTTCTTT.

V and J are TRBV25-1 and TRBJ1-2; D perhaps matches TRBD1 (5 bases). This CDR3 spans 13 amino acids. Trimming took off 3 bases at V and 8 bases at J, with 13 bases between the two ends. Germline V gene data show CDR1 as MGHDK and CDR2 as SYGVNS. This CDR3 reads CASSEIIGEGYTF. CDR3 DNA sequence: TGTGCCAGCAGTGAGATAATAGGGGAAGGCTACACCTTC.

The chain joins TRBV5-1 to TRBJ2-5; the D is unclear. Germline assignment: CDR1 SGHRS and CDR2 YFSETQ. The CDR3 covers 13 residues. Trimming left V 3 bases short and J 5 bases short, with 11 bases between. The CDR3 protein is CASSSYGPETQYF. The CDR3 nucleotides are TGCGCCAGCAGCTCCTACGGGCCGGAGACCCAGTACTTC.

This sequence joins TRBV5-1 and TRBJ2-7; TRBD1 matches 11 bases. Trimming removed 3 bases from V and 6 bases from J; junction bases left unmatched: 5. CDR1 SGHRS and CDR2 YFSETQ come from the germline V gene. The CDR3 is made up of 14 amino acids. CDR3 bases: TGCGCCAGCAGCTCCCGGACAGGGGGCTTCGAGCAGTACTTC. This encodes CASSSRTGGFEQYF.

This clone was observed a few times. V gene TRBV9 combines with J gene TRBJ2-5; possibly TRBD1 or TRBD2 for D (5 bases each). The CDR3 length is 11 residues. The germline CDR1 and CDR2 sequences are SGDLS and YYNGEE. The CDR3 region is CGVGVQETQYF. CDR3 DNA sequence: TGTGGAGTGGGGGTACAAGAGACCCAGTACTTC.

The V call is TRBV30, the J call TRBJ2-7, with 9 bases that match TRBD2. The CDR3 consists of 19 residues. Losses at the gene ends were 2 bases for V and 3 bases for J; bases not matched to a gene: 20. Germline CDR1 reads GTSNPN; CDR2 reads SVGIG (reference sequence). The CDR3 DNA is TGTGCCTGGAGTCTTTTAGGCCACGGAGGTCTAGCGGGGTTCTACGAGCAGTACTTC. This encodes CAWSLLGHGGLAGFYEQYF.

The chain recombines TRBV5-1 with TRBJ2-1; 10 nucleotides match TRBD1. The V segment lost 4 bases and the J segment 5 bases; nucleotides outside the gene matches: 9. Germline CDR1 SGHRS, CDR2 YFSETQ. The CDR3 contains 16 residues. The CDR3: CASSGETGGTHNEQFF. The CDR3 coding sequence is TGCGCCAGCAGCGGAGAGACAGGGGGCACACACAATGAGCAGTTCTTC.

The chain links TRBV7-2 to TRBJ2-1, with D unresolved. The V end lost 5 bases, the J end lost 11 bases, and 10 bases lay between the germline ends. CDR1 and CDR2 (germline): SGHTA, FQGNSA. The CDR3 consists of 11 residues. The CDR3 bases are TGTGCCAGCAGCCCCAGTTTTAAGCAGTTCTTC. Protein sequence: CASSPSFKQFF.

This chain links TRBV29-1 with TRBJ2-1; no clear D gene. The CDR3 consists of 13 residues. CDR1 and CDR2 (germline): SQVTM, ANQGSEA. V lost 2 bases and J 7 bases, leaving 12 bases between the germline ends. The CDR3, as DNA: TGCAGCGTTGAACGCGAATTCGGTAATGAGCAGTTCTTC. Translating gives CSVEREFGNEQFF.